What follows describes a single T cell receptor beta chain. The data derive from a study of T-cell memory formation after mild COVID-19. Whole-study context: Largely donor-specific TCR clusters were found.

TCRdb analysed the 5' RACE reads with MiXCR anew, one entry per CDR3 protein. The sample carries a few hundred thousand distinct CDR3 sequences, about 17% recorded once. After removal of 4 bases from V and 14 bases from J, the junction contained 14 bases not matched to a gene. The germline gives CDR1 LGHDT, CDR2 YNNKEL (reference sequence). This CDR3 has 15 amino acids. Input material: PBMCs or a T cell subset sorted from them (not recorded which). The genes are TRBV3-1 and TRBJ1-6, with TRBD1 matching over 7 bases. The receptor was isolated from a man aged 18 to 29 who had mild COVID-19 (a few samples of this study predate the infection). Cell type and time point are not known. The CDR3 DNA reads TGTGCCAGCAGCCGTCCGGAGACAGGGCCGGGGGCCCTCCACTTT. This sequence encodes CASSRPETGPGALHF.